This T cell receptor beta chain was sequenced in a study of T cell responses to AZD1222 COVID-19 vaccine. Notes on this clone: The antigen remains undetermined.

Measured with immunoSEQ multiplex PCR; TCRdb has only the in-frame clones, and not every one. The sample holds 40,000 to 55,000 clones, 90% seen once. Germline V gives CDR1 KGHSH, CDR2 LQKENI. CDR3 size: 15 residues. V was pared by 2 bases and J by 1 base, with 11 bases between. Regarding the study as a whole: White British donors predominated, females outnumbered males, and clonal diversity was possibly underestimated. Targeting of unmutated variant regions was reportedly seen in nearly half of spike-specific TCRs.

Second doses that came at about 4 or about 12 weeks were put together. The TCR originated in an adult who received the AZD1222 COVID-19 vaccine. The sample was peripheral blood, taken 28 days after the second AZD1222 dose. V is TRBV18 and J is TRBJ1-1; D may be TRBD1 (6 bases). The CDR3 sequence is CASSPENRANTEAFF. The DNA of the CDR3 is TGTGCCAGCTCACCAGAAAACAGGGCGAACACTGAAGCTTTCTTT.